Each of the 26 T cell receptor beta chains below was sequenced from the same sample in a study of blood T cell repertoires in COVID-19 (TCRdb year 2020). The method behind the library was the immunoSEQ multiplex PCR assay. TCRdb provides this immuneACCESS table in a form limited to in-frame rearrangements. Some clones are lacking; in checked studies, under half of them reflect an unresolved V gene, and why the rest are absent is not known. The sample table holds around 250,000 clones, of which 75% to 90% were seen once. The ten most abundant clones make up about 3% of the sample. Sequences were obtained from peripheral blood. The receptors originated from a woman aged 25 to 45 with active or convalescent COVID-19.

The chain links TRBV19 to TRBJ2-2; no firm D call. The length of the CDR3 is 14 residues. CDR1 and CDR2 (germline): LNHDA, SQIVND (reference sequence). Trimming stripped 6 bases from V and 1 base from J, with 9 bases between. The CDR3 sequence is CASRAGLNTGELFF. CDR3 in DNA: TGTGCCAGTAGGGCAGGCCTGAACACCGGGGAGCTGTTTTTT.

The chain is built from TRBV11-1 and TRBJ2-3; D remains unclear. The germline V and J ends were trimmed by 2 bases and 1 base, with 13 bases remaining between them. CDR1 is SGHAT and CDR2 is FQDESV in the germline V gene (reference sequence). The CDR3 length is 16 residues. The CDR3 nucleotides read TGTGCCAGCAGCTTATCCCCCTCCCCCGGCACAGATACGCAGTATTTT. Protein: CASSLSPSPGTDTQYF.

This clone has only one observation. The chain joins TRBV5-1 to TRBJ2-5; 8 bases line up with TRBD1. The CDR3 runs to 13 residues. Per germline, CDR1 SGHRS and CDR2 YFSETQ. J lost 4 bases, V lost 4 bases, and 3 bases had no gene match. CDR3 amino acids: CASSPTGAETQYF. The CDR3 DNA reads TGCGCCAGCAGCCCGACAGGGGCAGAGACCCAGTACTTC.

The chain carries TRBV6-5 and TRBJ2-3, with D possibly TRBD1 on 5 matching bases. V lost 2 bases, J lost 4 bases, and 16 bases lay in between. CDR1 is MNHEY, CDR2 SVGAGI, per germline. CDR3 length equals 16 residues. The CDR3 bases are TGTGCCAGCAGTTACCAAACAGGCGGATGGGCAGATACGCAGTATTTT. Protein sequence: CASSYQTGGWADTQYF.

The chain uses TRBV30 and TRBJ1-1, with 9 bases lining up with TRBD1. The CDR3 covers 14 residues. V shed 1 base and J 10 bases; nucleotides not matched to a gene: 10. Germline CDR1 and CDR2: GTSNPN and SVGIG (reference sequence). Here the CDR3 DNA reads TGTGCCTGGAGTGGTGGAAACAGGGGGCTGGTAGCTTTCTTT. Translated: CAWSGGNRGLVAFF.

The chain uses TRBV28 and TRBJ1-2; no clear D. CDR1 MDHEN and CDR2 SYDVKM come from the germline V gene. Trimming shortened V by 6 bases and J by 8 bases, and 16 bases separated the two germline ends. The CDR3 is made up of 13 amino acids. CDR3 protein: CASSRPPPGGYTF. CDR3 in DNA: TGTGCCAGCAGCCGCCCTCCCCCGGGGGGCTACACCTTC.

CDR3 bases: TGTGCCAGCAGTTACGAAGGACAGGGAAACGAGCAGTACTTC. Its translation: CASSYEGQGNEQYF. The V and J genes are TRBV6-2 or TRBV6-3 and TRBJ2-7; 8 bases line up with TRBD1. The CDR3 covers 14 residues. The germline V gene has CDR1 MNHEY and CDR2 SVGEGT. The V gene end was trimmed by 2 bases and the J gene end by 5 bases; junction bases not matched to a gene: 5.

This sequence joins TRBV15 and TRBJ1-6; 9 positions agree with TRBD1. The germline CDR1 and CDR2 sequences are LNHNV and YYDKDF (reference sequence). J lost 8 bases, V lost 5 bases, and 7 bases had no gene match. This CDR3 comprises 15 residues. DNA of the CDR3: TGTGCCACCAGCGGCGGGACAGGGATATATTCACCCCTCCACTTT. Translating gives CATSGGTGIYSPLHF.

This chain joins TRBV29-1 and TRBJ1-2; possible D gene TRBD1, 6 bases. Trimming took off 3 bases at V and 5 bases at J, with 16 bases between the two ends. From germline, CDR1 is SQVTM and CDR2 ANQGSEA. There are 14 residues in the CDR3. This chain's CDR3 is CSVEWADSEYGYTF. DNA of the CDR3: TGCAGCGTTGAGTGGGCGGACAGTGAATATGGCTACACCTTC.

CDR3 residues: CASSSRTGPNEKLFF. The CDR3 region has the DNA TGTGCCAGCAGTAGCCGGACAGGGCCTAATGAAAAACTGTTTTTT. The rearrangement links TRBV6-5 to TRBJ1-4, with 8 bases aligning to TRBD1. Trimming took 5 bases from V and 3 from J; bases not matched to a gene: 5. Germline CDR1 and CDR2: MNHEY and SVGAGI. The CDR3 contains 15 residues.

This clone has more than one count but fewer than ten. This chain connects TRBV7-9 to TRBJ2-7; 9 positions match TRBD2. The V gene end was trimmed by 4 bases and the J gene end by 5 bases; junction bases not matched to a gene: 15. Germline V gene data show CDR1 as SEHNR and CDR2 as FQNEAQ (reference sequence). CDR3 size: 17 residues. The CDR3 loop reads CASSSRAFSGGPDEQYF. In DNA form, the CDR3 reads TGTGCCAGCAGCTCACGAGCTTTTAGCGGGGGTCCGGACGAGCAGTACTTC.

V gene TRBV6-5 combines with J gene TRBJ2-2, with unresolved D. This CDR3 region has 14 residues. Trimming removed 6 bases at V and 1 base at J, with 9 bases between. Per the germline V gene, CDR1 is MNHEY and CDR2 is SVGAGI. The DNA for the CDR3 is TGTGCCAGCAGAAACGGAGAGAACACCGGGGAGCTGTTTTTT. Translated: CASRNGENTGELFF.

On this clone itself: Additional DNA sequences in this sample encode the identical CDR3. This sequence joins TRBV9 and TRBJ1-3, with D possibly matching TRBD1 (6 bases). This CDR3 region has 14 residues. Germline lookup yields CDR1 SGDLS and CDR2 YYNGEE. V lost 3 bases, J lost 4 bases, and 11 bases lay in between. Written as DNA, the CDR3 is TGTGCCAGCAGCGGTACAGGGACGGGAAACACCATATATTTT. This translates into CASSGTGTGNTIYF.

The chain carries TRBV9 and TRBJ1-5; TRBD1 matches at 10 bases. The CDR3 extends over 13 amino acids. Trimming removed 3 bases from V and 9 bases from J; junction bases left unmatched: 3. The V gene's germline CDR1 is SGDLS and CDR2 YYNGEE. The CDR3 spells CASSGGDRGPQHF. As DNA, the CDR3 is TGTGCCAGCAGCGGAGGGGACAGGGGGCCCCAGCATTTT. Filled out from reference TRBV9 and TRBJ1-5, the complete variable domain reads DSGVTQTPKHLITATGQRVTLRCSPRSGDLSVYWYQQSLDQGLQFLIQYYNGEERAKGNILERFSAQQFPDLHSELNLSSLELGDSALYFCASSGGDRGPQHFGDGTRLSIL.

V gene TRBV6-2 or TRBV6-3 combines with J gene TRBJ2-3, with 8 nucleotides matching TRBD1. This CDR3 is 15 amino acids long. Germline assignment: CDR1 MNHEY and CDR2 SVGEGT. The trim removed 5 bases at V and 1 base at J, leaving 5 bases unmatched. In DNA, the CDR3 is TGTGCCAGCAGTCCCCAGACAGGGGGCACAGATACGCAGTATTTT. It codes for CASSPQTGGTDTQYF.

The gene calls are TRBV4-1 and TRBJ1-1, with D tentatively TRBD1 (6 bases). The CDR3 contains 15 residues. Between the trimmed V and J ends, which lost 3 bases and 2 bases, there was a span of 13 bases. CDR1 is MGHRA, CDR2 YSYEKL, per germline. CDR3 sequence reads: CASSQGHLPNTEAFF. The CDR3 DNA is TGCGCCAGCAGCCAGGGACACTTACCAAACACTGAAGCTTTCTTT.

The sample holds one count of this clone. This rearrangement joins TRBV15 to TRBJ2-1; a weak D match, TRBD1 (6 bases). CDR1 and CDR2 (germline): LNHNV, YYDKDF (reference sequence). The germline V and J ends were trimmed by 0 bases and 5 bases, with 14 bases remaining between them. This CDR3 has 16 residues. The CDR3 sequence is CATSRDPGTRDNEQFF. DNA of the CDR3: TGTGCCACCAGCAGAGATCCGGGGACACGAGACAATGAGCAGTTCTTC.

This chain joins TRBV19 and TRBJ2-6; D is unclear. Trimming removed 6 bases at V and 0 bases at J, with 12 bases between. The CDR3 has 16 amino acids. CDR1 is LNHDA and CDR2 is SQIVND in the germline V gene (reference sequence). The CDR3 DNA reads as TGTGCCAGTAGCCCACTAAGAAGCTCTGGGGCCAACGTCCTGACTTTC. Amino acid sequence: CASSPLRSSGANVLTF. The full variable domain, rest sourced from reference TRBV19 and TRBJ2-6, is DGGITQSPKYLFRKEGQNVTLSCEQNLNHDAMYWYRQDPGQGLRLIYYSQIVNDFQKGDIAEGYSVSREKKESFPLTVTSAQKNPTAFYLCASSPLRSSGANVLTFGAGSRLTVL.

The V call is TRBV28, the J call TRBJ2-2, with TRBD2 as a possible D gene (6 bases). The CDR3 has 16 residues. The V gene lost 7 bases and the J gene lost 1 base, with 16 bases spanning the gap. Germline V lookup: CDR1 MDHEN, CDR2 SYDVKM. CDR3 region: CASTAAGRGNTGELFF. CDR3 DNA sequence: TGTGCCAGCACCGCGGCGGGACGAGGGAACACCGGGGAGCTGTTTTTT.

This chain uses TRBV9 with TRBJ2-5, with TRBD1 matching 8 bases. V shed 4 bases, J shed 7 bases, and the junction held 12 bases outside the gene matches. CDR1 SGDLS and CDR2 YYNGEE come from the germline V gene. This CDR3 comprises 15 residues. The CDR3: CASSPGDRHVGTQYF. In DNA, the CDR3 is TGTGCCAGCAGCCCGGGGGACAGGCATGTCGGGACCCAGTACTTC.

This chain joins TRBV7-9 and TRBJ1-1; unclear D gene. This CDR3 region has 11 residues. Trimming took off 4 bases at V and 11 bases at J, with 11 bases between the two ends. Germline lookup yields CDR1 SEHNR and CDR2 FQNEAQ (reference sequence). The CDR3 loop is CASSYGLRAFF. The CDR3 nucleotides read TGTGCCAGCAGCTATGGTCTCAGGGCTTTCTTT. Combining the CDR3 with reference TRBV7-9 and TRBJ1-1 gives the whole variable domain DTGVSQNPRHKITKRGQNVTFRCDPISEHNRLYWYRQTLGQGPEFLTYFQNEAQLEKSRLLSDRFSAERPKGSFSTLEIQRTEQGDSAMYLCASSYGLRAFFGQGTRLTVV.

This chain uses TRBV18 with TRBJ1-1; a weak D match, TRBD1 (6 bases). V was clipped by 3 bases and J by 4 bases, with 15 bases between them. Germline assignment: CDR1 KGHSH and CDR2 LQKENI. The CDR3 runs 15 residues. The CDR3 DNA follows: TGTGCCAGCTCACCTTCATCTGGGGGCCGCACTGAAGCTTTCTTT. As protein: CASSPSSGGRTEAFF.

The V gene is TRBV28, the J gene TRBJ1-6, with 7 bases fitting TRBD1. The germline V gene has CDR1 MDHEN and CDR2 SYDVKM. V was clipped by 6 bases and J by 6 bases; unmatched bases: 11. The CDR3 contains 16 residues. The CDR3 DNA reads as TGTGCCAGCAGCCCAACCTCCGGGACAGTTAATTCACCCCTCCACTTT. This codes for CASSPTSGTVNSPLHF. The entire variable domain, with the rest obtained from reference TRBV28 and TRBJ1-6, is as follows: DVKVTQSSRYLVKRTGEKVFLECVQDMDHENMFWYRQDPGLGLRLIYFSYDVKMKEKGDIPEGYSVSREKKERFSLILESASTNQTSMYLCASSPTSGTVNSPLHFGNGTRLTVT.

The chain couples TRBV5-1 to TRBJ2-5, with a possible D match to TRBD2 (7 bases). This CDR3 region has 15 residues. Germline CDR1 and CDR2: SGHRS and YFSETQ. Trimming stripped 1 base from V and 5 bases from J, with 15 bases between. For the CDR3, the DNA is TGCGCCAGCAGCTTGTCGGGGGGCACGCCGGAGACCCAGTACTTC. Amino acids: CASSLSGGTPETQYF.

The chain joins TRBV9 to TRBJ1-1, with no clear D. CDR3 size: 15 residues. Germline V gene lookup returns CDR1 SGDLS and CDR2 YYNGEE. The germline V and J ends were trimmed by 0 bases and 1 base, with 10 bases remaining between them. The CDR3 loop is CASSVAGWGNTEAFF. In DNA, the CDR3 is TGTGCCAGCAGCGTAGCGGGGTGGGGGAACACTGAAGCTTTCTTT.

The V gene is TRBV30, the J gene TRBJ1-4; 10 nucleotides match TRBD1. This CDR3 comprises 17 residues. Germline V CDR1 and CDR2: GTSNPN, SVGIG (reference sequence). The V gene end was trimmed by 3 bases and the J gene end by 0 bases; junction bases not matched to a gene: 7. The CDR3: CAWSGGQGFATNEKLFF. The CDR3 bases are TGTGCCTGGAGCGGGGGACAGGGGTTTGCAACTAATGAAAAACTGTTTTTT.